The 2 T cell receptor beta chains below all came from one sample that was sequenced in a study of blood T cell repertoires in COVID-19. Here immunoSEQ multiplex PCR was the method, and the copy in TCRdb shows in-frame clones only, minus some. Altogether about 250,000 clones are present, 87% being singletons, with the ten largest covering about 3%. Sequencing was carried out using peripheral blood. The receptors originated from a man younger than 35 with active or convalescent COVID-19.

J is TRBJ1-1 and V is TRBV19; the D is unclear. With 7 bases removed from V and 6 bases from J, the gap between germline ends came to 18 bases. CDR1 is LNHDA and CDR2 is SQIVND in the germline V gene (reference sequence). This CDR3 has 14 residues. CDR3 region: CASKFMGVGAEAFF. DNA for the CDR3: TGTGCCAGTAAATTCATGGGTGTGGGCGCTGAAGCTTTCTTT.

DNA for the CDR3: TGTGCCAGCAGGCAGGCCAATGAGCAGTTCTTC. Protein product: CASRQANEQFF. V gene TRBV6-5 combines with J gene TRBJ2-1; D remains ambiguous. The CDR3 is 11 amino acids. Germline assignment: CDR1 MNHEY and CDR2 SVGAGI. V was clipped by 6 bases and J by 6 bases, with 6 bases between them.